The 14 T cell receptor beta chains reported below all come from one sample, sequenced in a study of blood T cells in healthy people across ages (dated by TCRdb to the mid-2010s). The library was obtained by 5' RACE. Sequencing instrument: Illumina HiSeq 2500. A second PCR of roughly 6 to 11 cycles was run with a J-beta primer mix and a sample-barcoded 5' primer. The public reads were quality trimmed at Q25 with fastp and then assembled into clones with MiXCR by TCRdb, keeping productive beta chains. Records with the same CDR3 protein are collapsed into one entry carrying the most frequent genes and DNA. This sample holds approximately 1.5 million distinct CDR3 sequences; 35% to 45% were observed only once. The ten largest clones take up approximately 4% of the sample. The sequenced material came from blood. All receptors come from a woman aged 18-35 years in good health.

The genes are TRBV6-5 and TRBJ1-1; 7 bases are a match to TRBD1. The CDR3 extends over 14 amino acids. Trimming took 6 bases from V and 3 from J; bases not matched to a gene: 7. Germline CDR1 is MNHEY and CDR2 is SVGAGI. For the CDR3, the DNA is TGTGCCAGCAGGACAGGGCGCAGGGACACTGAAGCTTTCTTT. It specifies CASRTGRRDTEAFF.

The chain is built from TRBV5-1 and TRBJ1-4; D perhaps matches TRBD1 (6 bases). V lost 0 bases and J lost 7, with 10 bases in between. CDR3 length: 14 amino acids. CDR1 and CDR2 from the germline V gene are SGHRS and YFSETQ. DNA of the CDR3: TGCGCCAGCAGCTTGGGACAGGCCGGTGAAAAACTGTTTTTT. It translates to CASSLGQAGEKLFF. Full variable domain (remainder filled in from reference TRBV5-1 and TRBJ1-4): KAGVTQTPRYLIKTRGQQVTLSCSPISGHRSVSWYQQTPGQGLQFLFEYFSETQRNKGNFPGRFSGRQFSNSRSEMNVSTLELGDSALYLCASSLGQAGEKLFFGSGTQLSVL.

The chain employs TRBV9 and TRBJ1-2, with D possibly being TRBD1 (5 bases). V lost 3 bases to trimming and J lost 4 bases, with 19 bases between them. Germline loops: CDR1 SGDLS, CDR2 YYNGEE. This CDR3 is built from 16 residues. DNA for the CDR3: TGTGCCAGCAGCGGGAGAAAAAATGACAGAGCCTATGGCTACACCTTC. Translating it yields CASSGRKNDRAYGYTF.

The CDR3 here is CASSQDTIQRGTQYF. The DNA for the CDR3 is TGTGCCAGCAGCCAAGACACCATTCAACGCGGGACCCAGTACTTC. The V call is TRBV3-1, the J call TRBJ2-7, with no clear D. The DNA matches TRBJ2-5 better at its end, which makes the J call doubtful. CDR1 LGHDT and CDR2 YNNKEL come from the germline V gene (reference sequence). The CDR3 consists of 15 residues.

The CDR3 region has the DNA TGTGCCAGCAGTCCCCATATCGTGGGGCCATGGGAGACCCAGTTCTTC. Translation: CASSPHIVGPWETQFF. The chain carries TRBV12-3 or TRBV12-4 and TRBJ2-1; D assignment may be TRBD1 or TRBD2 (5 bases each). V was pared by 5 bases and J by 13 bases, with 27 bases between. CDR3 length equals 16 residues.

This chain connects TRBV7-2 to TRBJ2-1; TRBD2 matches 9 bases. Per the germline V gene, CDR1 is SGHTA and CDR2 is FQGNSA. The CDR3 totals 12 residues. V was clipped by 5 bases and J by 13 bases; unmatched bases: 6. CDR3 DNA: TGTGCCAGCAGCCAGGGACTAGCTGATCAGTTCTTC. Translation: CASSQGLADQFF.

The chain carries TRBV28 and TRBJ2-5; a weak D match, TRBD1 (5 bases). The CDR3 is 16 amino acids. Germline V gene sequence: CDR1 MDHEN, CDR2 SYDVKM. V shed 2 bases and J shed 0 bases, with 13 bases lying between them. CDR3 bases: TGTGCCAGCAGTTTAAGCCAGGGCAGGGACCAAGAGACCCAGTACTTC. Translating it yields CASSLSQGRDQETQYF.

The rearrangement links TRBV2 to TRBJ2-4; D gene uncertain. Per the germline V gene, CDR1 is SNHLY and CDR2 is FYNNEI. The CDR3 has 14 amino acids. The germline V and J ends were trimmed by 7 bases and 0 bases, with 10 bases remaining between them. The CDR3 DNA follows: TGTGCCAGCACTGACAAGATAGCCAAAAACATTCAGTACTTC. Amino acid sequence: CASTDKIAKNIQYF.

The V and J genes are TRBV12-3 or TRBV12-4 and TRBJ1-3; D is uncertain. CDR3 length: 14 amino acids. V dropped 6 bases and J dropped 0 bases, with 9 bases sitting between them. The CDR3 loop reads CASSWTDSGNTIYF. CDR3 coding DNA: TGTGCCAGCAGCTGGACTGACTCTGGAAACACCATATATTTT.

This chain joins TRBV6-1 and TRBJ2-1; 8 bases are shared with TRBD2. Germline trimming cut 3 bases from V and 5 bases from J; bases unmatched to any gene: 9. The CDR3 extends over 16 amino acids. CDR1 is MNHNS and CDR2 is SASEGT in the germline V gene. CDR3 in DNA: TGTGCCAGCAGTGAGGTCGCCGGGGGGGCGGACAATGAGCAGTTCTTC. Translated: CASSEVAGGADNEQFF.

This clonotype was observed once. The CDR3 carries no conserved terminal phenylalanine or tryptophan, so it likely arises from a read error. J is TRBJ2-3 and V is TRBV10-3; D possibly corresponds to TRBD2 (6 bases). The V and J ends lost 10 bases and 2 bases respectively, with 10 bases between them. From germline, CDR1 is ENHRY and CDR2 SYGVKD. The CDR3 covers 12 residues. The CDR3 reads CATGLLTDTQYI. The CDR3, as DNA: TGTGCCACCGGACTACTCACAGATACGCAGTATATT.

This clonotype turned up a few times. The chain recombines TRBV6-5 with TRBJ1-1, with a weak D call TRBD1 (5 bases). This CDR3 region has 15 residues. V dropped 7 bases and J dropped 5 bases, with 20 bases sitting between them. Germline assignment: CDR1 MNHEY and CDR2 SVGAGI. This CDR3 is CASTFGGPGGTEAFF. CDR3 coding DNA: TGTGCCAGCACTTTTGGGGGTCCTGGAGGAACTGAAGCTTTCTTT.

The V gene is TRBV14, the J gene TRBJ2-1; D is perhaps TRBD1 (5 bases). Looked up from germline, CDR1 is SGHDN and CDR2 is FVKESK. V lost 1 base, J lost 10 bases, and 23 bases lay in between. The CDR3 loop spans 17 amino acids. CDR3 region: CASSQVRGTDIPYEQFF. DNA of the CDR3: TGTGCCAGCAGCCAAGTAAGGGGTACGGACATTCCCTACGAGCAGTTCTTC.

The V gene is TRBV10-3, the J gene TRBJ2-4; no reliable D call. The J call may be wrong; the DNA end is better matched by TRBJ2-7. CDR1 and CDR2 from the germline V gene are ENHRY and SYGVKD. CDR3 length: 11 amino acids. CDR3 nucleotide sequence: TGTGCCATCAGTGACCGTGACGAGCAGTACTTC. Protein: CAISDRDEQYF.